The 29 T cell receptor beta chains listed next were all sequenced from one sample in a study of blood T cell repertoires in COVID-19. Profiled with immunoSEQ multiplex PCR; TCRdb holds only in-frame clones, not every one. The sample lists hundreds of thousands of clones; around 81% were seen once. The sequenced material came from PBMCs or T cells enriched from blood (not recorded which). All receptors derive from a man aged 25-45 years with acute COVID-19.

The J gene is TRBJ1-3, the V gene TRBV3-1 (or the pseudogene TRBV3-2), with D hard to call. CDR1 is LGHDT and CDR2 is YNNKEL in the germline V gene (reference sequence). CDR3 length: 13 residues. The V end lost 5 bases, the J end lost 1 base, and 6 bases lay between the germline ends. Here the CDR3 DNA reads TGTGCCAGCAGCGCGGGGTCTGGAAACACCATATATTTT. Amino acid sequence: CASSAGSGNTIYF.

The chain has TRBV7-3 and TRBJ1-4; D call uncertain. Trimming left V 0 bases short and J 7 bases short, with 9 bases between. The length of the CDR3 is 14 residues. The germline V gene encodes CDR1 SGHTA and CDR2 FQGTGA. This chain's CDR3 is CASSLTRVSEKLFF. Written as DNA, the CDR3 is TGTGCCAGCAGCTTAACTAGAGTTTCTGAAAAACTGTTTTTT.

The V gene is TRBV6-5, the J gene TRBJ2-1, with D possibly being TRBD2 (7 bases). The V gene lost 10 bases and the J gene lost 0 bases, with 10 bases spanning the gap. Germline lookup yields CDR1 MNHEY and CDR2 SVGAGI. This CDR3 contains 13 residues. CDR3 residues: CATRGASYNEQFF. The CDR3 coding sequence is TGTGCCACCCGGGGGGCCTCCTACAATGAGCAGTTCTTC.

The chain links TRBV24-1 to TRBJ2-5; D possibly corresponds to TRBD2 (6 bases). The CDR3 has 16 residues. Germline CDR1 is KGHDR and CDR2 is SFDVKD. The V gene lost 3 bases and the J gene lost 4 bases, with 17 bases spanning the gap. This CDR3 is CATSDRDSPATETQYF. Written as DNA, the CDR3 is TGTGCCACCAGTGATAGGGACTCGCCCGCCACAGAGACCCAGTACTTC.

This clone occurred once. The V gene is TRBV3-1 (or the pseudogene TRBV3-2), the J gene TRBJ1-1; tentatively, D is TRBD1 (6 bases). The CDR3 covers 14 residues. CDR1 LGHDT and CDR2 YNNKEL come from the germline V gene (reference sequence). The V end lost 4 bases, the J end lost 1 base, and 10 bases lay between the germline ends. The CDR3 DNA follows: TGTGCCAGCAGCCTGCAGGGGTCGAACACTGAAGCTTTCTTT. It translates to CASSLQGSNTEAFF.

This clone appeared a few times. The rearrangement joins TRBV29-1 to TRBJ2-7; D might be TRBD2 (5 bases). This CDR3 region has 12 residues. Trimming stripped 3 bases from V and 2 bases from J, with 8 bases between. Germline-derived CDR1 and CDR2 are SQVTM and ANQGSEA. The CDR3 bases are TGCAGCGTTGAGGGAGACACCTACGAGCAGTACTTC. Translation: CSVEGDTYEQYF.

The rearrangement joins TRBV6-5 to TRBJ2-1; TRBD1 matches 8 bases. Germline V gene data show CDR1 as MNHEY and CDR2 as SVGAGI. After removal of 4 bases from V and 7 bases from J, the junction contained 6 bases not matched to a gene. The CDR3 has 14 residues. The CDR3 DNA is TGTGCCAGCAGTTGGACCCGACAGGGGAATGAGCAGTTCTTC. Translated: CASSWTRQGNEQFF.

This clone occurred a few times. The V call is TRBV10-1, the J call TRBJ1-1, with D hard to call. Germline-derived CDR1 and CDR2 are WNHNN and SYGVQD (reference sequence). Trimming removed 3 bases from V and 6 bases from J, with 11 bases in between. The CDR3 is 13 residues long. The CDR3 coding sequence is TGCGCCAGCAGTGAATCGTCGAGGGCTGAAGCTTTCTTT. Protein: CASSESSRAEAFF.

In DNA form, the CDR3 reads TGTGCCGCCTCCCCCGGGACAGGGTATGGCTACACCTTC. The encoded protein is CAASPGTGYGYTF. The J gene is TRBJ1-2, the V gene TRBV10-3, with 9 bases that match TRBD1. Germline loops: CDR1 ENHRY, CDR2 SYGVKD. The CDR3 covers 13 residues. V gave up 11 bases and J gave up 5 bases; unmatched junction bases: 9.

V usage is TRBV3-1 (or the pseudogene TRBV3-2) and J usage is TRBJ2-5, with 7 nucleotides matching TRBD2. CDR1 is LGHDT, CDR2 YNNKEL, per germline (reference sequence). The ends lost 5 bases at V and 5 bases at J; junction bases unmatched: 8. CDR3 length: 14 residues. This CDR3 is CASSEAMGGETQYF. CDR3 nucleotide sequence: TGTGCCAGCAGCGAAGCAATGGGAGGGGAGACCCAGTACTTC.

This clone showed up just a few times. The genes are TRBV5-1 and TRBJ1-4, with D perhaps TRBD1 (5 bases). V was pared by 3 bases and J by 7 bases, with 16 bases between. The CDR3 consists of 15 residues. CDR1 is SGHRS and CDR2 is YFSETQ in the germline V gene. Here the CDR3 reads CASSSSGGLSEKLFF. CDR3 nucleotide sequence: TGCGCCAGCAGCTCTTCGGGGGGATTGAGTGAAAAACTGTTTTTT.

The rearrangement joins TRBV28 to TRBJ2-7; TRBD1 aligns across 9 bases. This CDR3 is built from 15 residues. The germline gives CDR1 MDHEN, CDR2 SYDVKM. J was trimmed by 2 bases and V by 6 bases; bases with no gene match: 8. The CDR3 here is CASRGTGQGPYEQYF. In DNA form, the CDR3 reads TGTGCCAGCAGGGGGACGGGACAGGGACCCTACGAGCAGTACTTC.

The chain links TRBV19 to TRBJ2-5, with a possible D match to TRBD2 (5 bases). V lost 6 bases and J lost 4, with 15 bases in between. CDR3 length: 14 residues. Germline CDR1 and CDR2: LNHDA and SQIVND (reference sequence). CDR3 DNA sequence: TGTGCCAGTAGCGCCCCCGGGAAGTTAGAGACCCAGTACTTC. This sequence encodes CASSAPGKLETQYF.

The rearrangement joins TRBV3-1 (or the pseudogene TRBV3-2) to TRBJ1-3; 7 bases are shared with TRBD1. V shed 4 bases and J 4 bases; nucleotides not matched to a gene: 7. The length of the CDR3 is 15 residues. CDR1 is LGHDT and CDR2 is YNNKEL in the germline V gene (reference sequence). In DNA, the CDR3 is TGTGCCAGCAGCCGCCTCGGGACAGTCGGAAACACCATATATTTT. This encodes CASSRLGTVGNTIYF.

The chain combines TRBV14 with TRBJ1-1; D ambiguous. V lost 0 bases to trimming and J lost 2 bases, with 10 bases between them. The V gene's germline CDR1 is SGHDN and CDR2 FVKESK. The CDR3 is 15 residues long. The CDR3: CASSQDVGVNTEAFF. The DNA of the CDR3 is TGTGCCAGCAGCCAAGACGTAGGAGTCAACACTGAAGCTTTCTTT.

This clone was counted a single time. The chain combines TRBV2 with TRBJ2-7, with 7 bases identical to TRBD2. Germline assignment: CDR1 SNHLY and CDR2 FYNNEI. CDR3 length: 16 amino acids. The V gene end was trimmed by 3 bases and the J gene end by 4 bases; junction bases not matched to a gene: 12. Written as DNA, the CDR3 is TGTGCCAGCAGTGACGGCTCCGGGACTACTAAATACGAGCAGTACTTC. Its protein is CASSDGSGTTKYEQYF. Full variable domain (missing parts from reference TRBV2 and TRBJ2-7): EPEVTQTPSHQVTQMGQEVILRCVPISNHLYFYWYRQILGQKVEFLVSFYNNEISEKSEIFDDQFSVERPDGSNFTLKIRSTKLEDSAMYFCASSDGSGTTKYEQYFGPGTRLTVT.

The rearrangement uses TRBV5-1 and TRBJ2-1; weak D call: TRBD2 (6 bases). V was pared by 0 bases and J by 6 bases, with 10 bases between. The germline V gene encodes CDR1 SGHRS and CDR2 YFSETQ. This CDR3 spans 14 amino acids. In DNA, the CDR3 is TGCGCCAGCAGCTTGGGCATGGGGGGCAATGAGCAGTTCTTC. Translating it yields CASSLGMGGNEQFF.

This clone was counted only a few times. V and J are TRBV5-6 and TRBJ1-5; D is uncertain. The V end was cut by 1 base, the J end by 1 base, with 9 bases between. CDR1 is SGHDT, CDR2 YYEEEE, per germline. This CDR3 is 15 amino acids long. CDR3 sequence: CASSLQAGSNQPQHF. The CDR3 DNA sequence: TGTGCCAGCAGCTTGCAGGCGGGGAGCAATCAGCCCCAGCATTTT.

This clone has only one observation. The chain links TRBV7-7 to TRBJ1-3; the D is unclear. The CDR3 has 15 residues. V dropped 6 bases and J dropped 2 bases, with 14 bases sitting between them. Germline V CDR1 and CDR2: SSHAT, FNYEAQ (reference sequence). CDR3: CASSPNGETGNTIYF. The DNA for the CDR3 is TGTGCCAGCAGTCCGAACGGGGAGACTGGAAACACCATATATTTT.

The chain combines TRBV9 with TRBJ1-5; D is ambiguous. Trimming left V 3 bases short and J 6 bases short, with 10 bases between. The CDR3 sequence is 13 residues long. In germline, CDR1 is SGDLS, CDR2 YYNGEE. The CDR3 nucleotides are TGTGCCAGCAGCGAGGGAGGTTCTCAGCCCCAGCATTTT. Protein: CASSEGGSQPQHF.

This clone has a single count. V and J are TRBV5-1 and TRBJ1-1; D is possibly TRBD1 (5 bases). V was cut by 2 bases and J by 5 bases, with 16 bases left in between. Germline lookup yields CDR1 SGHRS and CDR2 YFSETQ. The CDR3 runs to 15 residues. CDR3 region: CASSFGAAGGTEAFF. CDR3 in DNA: TGCGCCAGCAGCTTCGGGGCAGCCGGGGGAACTGAAGCTTTCTTT.

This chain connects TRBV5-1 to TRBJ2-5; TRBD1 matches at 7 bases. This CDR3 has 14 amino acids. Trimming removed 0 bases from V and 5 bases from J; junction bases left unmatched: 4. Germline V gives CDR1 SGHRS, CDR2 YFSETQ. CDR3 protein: CASSLEGASETQYF. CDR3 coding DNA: TGCGCCAGCAGCTTGGAGGGGGCCTCGGAGACCCAGTACTTC. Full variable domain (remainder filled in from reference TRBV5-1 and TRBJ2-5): KAGVTQTPRYLIKTRGQQVTLSCSPISGHRSVSWYQQTPGQGLQFLFEYFSETQRNKGNFPGRFSGRQFSNSRSEMNVSTLELGDSALYLCASSLEGASETQYFGPGTRLLVL.

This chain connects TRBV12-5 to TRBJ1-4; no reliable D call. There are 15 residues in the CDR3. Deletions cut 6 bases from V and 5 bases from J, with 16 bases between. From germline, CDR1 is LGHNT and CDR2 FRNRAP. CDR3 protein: CASGRTAGGNEKLFF. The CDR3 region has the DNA TGTGCTAGTGGCCGCACGGCAGGCGGGAATGAAAAACTGTTTTTT.

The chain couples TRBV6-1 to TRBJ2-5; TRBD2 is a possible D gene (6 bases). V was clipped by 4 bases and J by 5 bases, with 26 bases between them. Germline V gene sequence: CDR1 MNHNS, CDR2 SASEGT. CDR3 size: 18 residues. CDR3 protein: CASSAGNQRLGGFETQYF. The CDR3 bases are TGTGCCAGCAGTGCGGGCAACCAAAGACTGGGGGGTTTCGAGACCCAGTACTTC.

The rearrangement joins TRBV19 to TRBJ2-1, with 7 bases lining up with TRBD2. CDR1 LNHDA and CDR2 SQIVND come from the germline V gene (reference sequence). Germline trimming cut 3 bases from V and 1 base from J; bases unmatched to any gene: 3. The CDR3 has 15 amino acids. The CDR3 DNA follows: TGTGCCAGTAGTATCGGCGGGGGTTCCTACAATGAGCAGTTCTTC. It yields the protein CASSIGGGSYNEQFF.

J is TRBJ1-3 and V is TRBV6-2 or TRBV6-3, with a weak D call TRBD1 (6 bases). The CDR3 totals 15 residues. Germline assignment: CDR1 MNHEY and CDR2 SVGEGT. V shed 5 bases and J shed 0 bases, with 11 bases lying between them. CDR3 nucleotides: TGTGCCAGCAGTCGTACGGGACACTCTGGAAACACCATATATTTT. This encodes CASSRTGHSGNTIYF.

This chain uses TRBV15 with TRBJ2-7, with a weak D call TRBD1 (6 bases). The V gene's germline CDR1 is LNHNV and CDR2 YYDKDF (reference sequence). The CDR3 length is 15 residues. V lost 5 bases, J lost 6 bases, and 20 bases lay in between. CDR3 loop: CATSGKSQGFREQYF. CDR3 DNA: TGTGCCACCAGCGGGAAGTCTCAGGGGTTTCGCGAGCAGTACTTC.

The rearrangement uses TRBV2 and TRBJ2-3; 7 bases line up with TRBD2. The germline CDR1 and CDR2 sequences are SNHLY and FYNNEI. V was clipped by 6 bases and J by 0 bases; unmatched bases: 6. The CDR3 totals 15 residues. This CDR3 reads CASRNGGTSTDTQYF. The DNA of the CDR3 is TGTGCCAGCAGGAACGGGGGGACCAGCACAGATACGCAGTATTTT. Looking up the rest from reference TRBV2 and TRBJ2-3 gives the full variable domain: EPEVTQTPSHQVTQMGQEVILRCVPISNHLYFYWYRQILGQKVEFLVSFYNNEISEKSEIFDDQFSVERPDGSNFTLKIRSTKLEDSAMYFCASRNGGTSTDTQYFGPGTRLTVL.

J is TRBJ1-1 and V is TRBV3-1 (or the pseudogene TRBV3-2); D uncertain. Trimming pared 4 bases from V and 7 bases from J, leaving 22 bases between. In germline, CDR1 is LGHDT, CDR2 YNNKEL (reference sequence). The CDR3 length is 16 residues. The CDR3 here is CASSPSPGGSKGEAFF. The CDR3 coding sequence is TGTGCCAGCAGCCCGTCCCCAGGCGGGAGTAAGGGTGAAGCTTTCTTT.